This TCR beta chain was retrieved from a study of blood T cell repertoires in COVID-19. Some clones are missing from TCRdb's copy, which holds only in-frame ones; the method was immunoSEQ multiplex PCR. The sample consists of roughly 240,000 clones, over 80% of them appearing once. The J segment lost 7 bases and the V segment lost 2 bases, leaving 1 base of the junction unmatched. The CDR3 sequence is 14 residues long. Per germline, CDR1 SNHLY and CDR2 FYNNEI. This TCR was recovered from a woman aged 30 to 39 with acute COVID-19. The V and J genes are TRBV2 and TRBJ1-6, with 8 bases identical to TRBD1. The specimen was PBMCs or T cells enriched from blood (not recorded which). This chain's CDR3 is CASSERTGNSPLHF. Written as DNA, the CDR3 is TGTGCCAGCAGTGAAAGGACAGGGAATTCACCCCTCCACTTT.